The 23 T cell receptor beta chains reported below all come from one sample, sequenced in a study of blood T cell repertoires in COVID-19. The data were produced by immunoSEQ multiplex PCR, yet TCRdb's version contains in-frame clones alone and is incomplete. The sample gives 200,000 to 250,000 clones, approximately 89% of which show up once; approximately 3.7% is in the top ten. Specimen: PBMCs or T cells enriched from blood (not recorded which). The receptors come from a woman aged 25-40 years who had been exposed to COVID-19.

V gene TRBV11-2 combines with J gene TRBJ2-1, with 7 bases that match TRBD2. This CDR3 is 16 amino acids long. Germline V gene lookup returns CDR1 SGHAT and CDR2 FQNNGV. V trimming: 2 bases; J trimming: 8 bases; junction bases outside the gene matches: 12. CDR3 amino acids: CASSLSEGGSIDEQFF. Here the CDR3 DNA reads TGTGCCAGCAGCTTATCAGAGGGCGGGAGTATCGATGAGCAGTTCTTC.

This clone was detected many times. The chain combines TRBV2 with TRBJ2-5; D perhaps matches TRBD1 (5 bases). V was shortened by 6 bases and J by 0 bases, with 14 bases between the two germline ends. From germline, CDR1 is SNHLY and CDR2 FYNNEI. The CDR3 is made up of 15 amino acids. CDR3 amino acids: CASSQTDRDQETQYF. The CDR3 DNA follows: TGTGCCAGCAGCCAGACAGATCGAGACCAAGAGACCCAGTACTTC.

The rearrangement links TRBV2 to TRBJ2-2, with 7 bases matching TRBD1. V lost 4 bases to trimming and J lost 7 bases; unmatched junction nucleotides: 6. The germline CDR1 and CDR2 sequences are SNHLY and FYNNEI. The CDR3 has 14 amino acids. The CDR3 loop is CASSGNRGVGELFF. For the CDR3, the DNA is TGTGCCAGCAGTGGAAACAGGGGTGTCGGGGAGCTGTTTTTT.

The chain combines TRBV15 with TRBJ2-5, with 9 bases identical to TRBD1. Germline CDR1 reads LNHNV; CDR2 reads YYDKDF (reference sequence). CDR3 length: 17 residues. J lost 5 bases, V lost 5 bases, and 15 bases had no gene match. CDR3 in DNA: TGTGCCACCAGCCCCCGGACAGGGGAGGTTGGATGGGAGACCCAGTACTTC. Protein product: CATSPRTGEVGWETQYF.

The chain carries TRBV28 and TRBJ1-1; 8 positions agree with TRBD1. With 8 bases clipped from V and 0 bases from J, the junction kept 8 bases outside the gene matches. Germline V gives CDR1 MDHEN, CDR2 SYDVKM. The CDR3 spans 15 residues. In DNA form, the CDR3 reads TGTGCCAGCCGTCGGACAGGGCATCTGAACACTGAAGCTTTCTTT. Protein product: CASRRTGHLNTEAFF. Together with reference TRBV28 and TRBJ1-1, the CDR3 gives the full variable domain: DVKVTQSSRYLVKRTGEKVFLECVQDMDHENMFWYRQDPGLGLRLIYFSYDVKMKEKGDIPEGYSVSREKKERFSLILESASTNQTSMYLCASRRTGHLNTEAFFGQGTRLTVV.

The rearrangement joins TRBV19 to TRBJ2-1; 14 positions match TRBD2. The CDR3 is 16 residues long. Germline V lookup: CDR1 LNHDA, CDR2 SQIVND (reference sequence). V trimming: 4 bases; J trimming: 9 bases; junction bases outside the gene matches: 8. The DNA for the CDR3 is TGTGCCAGTAGTACAAGACTAGCGGGAGGGCTAAGTGAGCAGTTCTTC. This codes for CASSTRLAGGLSEQFF.

The J gene is TRBJ1-2, the V gene TRBV29-1; no reliable D call. Looked up from germline, CDR1 is SQVTM and CDR2 is ANQGSEA. Trimming cost V 2 bases and J 5 bases, with 18 bases left between them. This CDR3 region has 15 residues. CDR3 sequence (DNA): TGCAGCGTTGAAAATTGGCTCGCCGGGAAGTATGGCTACACCTTC. Encoded protein: CSVENWLAGKYGYTF.

The rearrangement uses TRBV7-6 and TRBJ2-7; 10 bases are a match to TRBD2. The germline V gene has CDR1 SGHVS and CDR2 FNYEAQ. This CDR3 spans 18 amino acids. Losses at the gene ends were 1 base for V and 3 bases for J; bases not matched to a gene: 12. The CDR3 DNA reads TGTGCCAGCAGCTTAGAAGTCGGGGGAGCGGGAGGGGGCTACGAGCAGTACTTC. This gives the protein CASSLEVGGAGGGYEQYF. The variable domain in full, completed from reference TRBV7-6 and TRBJ2-7, reads GAGVSQSPRYKVTKRGQDVALRCDPISGHVSLYWYRQALGQGPEFLTYFNYEAQQDKSGLPNDRFSAERPEGSISTLTIQRTEQRDSAMYRCASSLEVGGAGGGYEQYFGPGTRLTVT.

The chain uses TRBV6-1 and TRBJ2-7, with D possibly being TRBD2 (5 bases). The V gene lost 3 bases and the J gene lost 0 bases, with 9 bases spanning the gap. The germline V gene encodes CDR1 MNHNS and CDR2 SASEGT. This CDR3 has 14 residues. The CDR3 DNA sequence: TGTGCCAGCAGTGAGCTGGGAGTCTCCTACGAGCAGTACTTC. It codes for CASSELGVSYEQYF.

V usage is TRBV11-2 and J usage is TRBJ1-4; 9 bases line up with TRBD1. The trim removed 6 bases at V and 1 base at J, leaving 9 bases unmatched. This CDR3 has 17 amino acids. Germline V gene sequence: CDR1 SGHAT, CDR2 FQNNGV. This chain's CDR3 is CASRPGTGKQTNEKLFF. In nucleotides, the CDR3 is TGTGCCAGCAGACCCGGGACAGGGAAGCAAACTAATGAAAAACTGTTTTTT.

The genes are TRBV2 and TRBJ1-5; a possible D gene is TRBD1 (6 bases). V lost 8 bases and J 3 bases, leaving 8 bases between the germline ends. Germline V lookup: CDR1 SNHLY, CDR2 FYNNEI. The CDR3 is 12 residues long. CDR3 sequence (DNA): TGTGCCAGCCGGGGACACAATCAGCCCCAGCATTTT. Its protein product is CASRGHNQPQHF.

V is TRBV6-5 and J is TRBJ2-1; D is unresolved. From germline, CDR1 is MNHEY and CDR2 SVGAGI. This CDR3 spans 13 amino acids. The V end lost 4 bases, the J end lost 9 bases, and 13 bases lay between the germline ends. The CDR3 spells CASSSIPRVEQFF. As DNA, the CDR3 is TGTGCCAGCAGTTCAATTCCGCGTGTTGAGCAGTTCTTC.

This chain connects TRBV5-1 to TRBJ1-2; TRBD1 agrees at 7 bases. V lost 1 base and J lost 4; bases outside the gene matches: 4. Germline V gives CDR1 SGHRS, CDR2 YFSETQ. The CDR3 is made up of 14 amino acids. The CDR3 protein is CASSLLGTAYGYTF. The CDR3 DNA sequence: TGCGCCAGCAGCTTGTTAGGGACAGCCTATGGCTACACCTTC. The variable domain in full, completed from reference TRBV5-1 and TRBJ1-2, reads KAGVTQTPRYLIKTRGQQVTLSCSPISGHRSVSWYQQTPGQGLQFLFEYFSETQRNKGNFPGRFSGRQFSNSRSEMNVSTLELGDSALYLCASSLLGTAYGYTFGSGTRLTVV.

V gene TRBV5-1 combines with J gene TRBJ2-7; the match to TRBD1 covers 8 bases. The CDR3 loop spans 14 amino acids. CDR1 and CDR2 (germline): SGHRS, YFSETQ. The V segment lost 0 bases and the J segment 3 bases; nucleotides outside the gene matches: 2. The CDR3 coding sequence is TGCGCCAGCAGCTTGGTGGACAGGGACTACGAGCAGTACTTC. This translates into CASSLVDRDYEQYF. Supplemented by reference TRBV5-1 and TRBJ2-7, the full variable domain reads KAGVTQTPRYLIKTRGQQVTLSCSPISGHRSVSWYQQTPGQGLQFLFEYFSETQRNKGNFPGRFSGRQFSNSRSEMNVSTLELGDSALYLCASSLVDRDYEQYFGPGTRLTVT.

V usage is TRBV12-3 or TRBV12-4 and J usage is TRBJ2-7, with no clear D. The CDR3 has 13 amino acids. Trimming took 6 bases from V and 6 from J, leaving 15 bases between them. This CDR3 reads CASSPFITVEQYF. The CDR3 nucleotides are TGTGCCAGCAGCCCTTTTATTACGGTCGAGCAGTACTTC.

The gene calls are TRBV5-1 and TRBJ2-4, with TRBD2 matching over 9 bases. The V gene end was trimmed by 1 base and the J gene end by 0 bases; junction bases not matched to a gene: 14. The CDR3 length is 20 residues. From germline, CDR1 is SGHRS and CDR2 YFSETQ. Here the CDR3 reads CASSLSPRPSGELAKNIQYF. The CDR3 nucleotides read TGCGCCAGCAGCTTGAGCCCTAGGCCTAGCGGGGAGCTAGCCAAAAACATTCAGTACTTC.

The chain combines TRBV30 with TRBJ2-7; 13 bases line up with TRBD2. This CDR3 spans 14 amino acids. From germline, CDR1 is GTSNPN and CDR2 SVGIG (reference sequence). V was pared by 2 bases and J by 9 bases, with 7 bases of the junction left unmatched. The CDR3 loop reads CAWSIPGLAGWQYF. Written as DNA, the CDR3 is TGTGCCTGGAGTATCCCGGGACTAGCGGGATGGCAGTACTTC.

V usage is TRBV5-1 and J usage is TRBJ1-2; D is uncertain. The germline V gene encodes CDR1 SGHRS and CDR2 YFSETQ. V was trimmed by 2 bases and J by 6 bases, leaving 20 bases between them. The CDR3 contains 16 residues. Here the CDR3 DNA reads TGCGCCAGCAGCTTAACCGACCCCCTCCGGGGAGATGGCTACACCTTC. This encodes CASSLTDPLRGDGYTF.

The chain links TRBV11-2 to TRBJ1-3, with D possibly matching TRBD1 (5 bases). The CDR3 runs to 13 residues. Per the germline V gene, CDR1 is SGHAT and CDR2 is FQNNGV. V lost 5 bases, J lost 8 bases, and 13 bases lay in between. CDR3 DNA sequence: TGTGCCAGCAGCCCCCAGGGTACATACACCATATATTTT. Translating it yields CASSPQGTYTIYF.

The chain has TRBV18 and TRBJ1-4; D gene uncertain. This CDR3 is 16 amino acids long. Deletions cut 3 bases from V and 0 bases from J, with 11 bases between. Per the germline V gene, CDR1 is KGHSH and CDR2 is LQKENI. The CDR3 loop reads CASSPRTDATNEKLFF. CDR3 in DNA: TGTGCCAGCTCACCTCGAACAGATGCAACTAATGAAAAACTGTTTTTT.

The rearrangement joins TRBV19 to TRBJ2-2; 10 bases line up with TRBD1. This CDR3 has 16 residues. V shed 5 bases, J shed 1 base, and the junction held 4 bases outside the gene matches. CDR1 and CDR2 (germline): LNHDA, SQIVND (reference sequence). The CDR3 coding sequence is TGTGCCAGTAGTCCCCGGGACAGGGGGAACACCGGGGAGCTGTTTTTT. Protein product: CASSPRDRGNTGELFF.

The gene calls are TRBV9 and TRBJ2-2; D may be TRBD2 (6 bases). The V end lost 2 bases, the J end lost 6 bases, and 11 bases lay between the germline ends. The CDR3 extends over 14 amino acids. Germline values: CDR1 SGDLS, CDR2 YYNGEE. Here the CDR3 reads CASSVKASAGELFF. The CDR3 bases are TGTGCCAGCAGCGTCAAGGCTAGCGCCGGGGAGCTGTTTTTT.

In this sample, this clone turned up many times. J is TRBJ2-7 and V is TRBV19; 7 positions agree with TRBD2. The CDR3 spans 16 residues. J lost 4 bases, V lost 5 bases, and 14 bases had no gene match. Germline lookup yields CDR1 LNHDA and CDR2 SQIVND (reference sequence). CDR3 sequence (DNA): TGTGCCAGTAGTCTGGGGACGGCGGGAGCTTCTTACGAGCAGTACTTC. It yields the protein CASSLGTAGASYEQYF.